This T cell receptor (beta chain) was captured in a study of PD-1 blockade in classical Hodgkin lymphoma. General study points: Before treatment, TCR diversity in newly diagnosed patients was reportedly lower than in healthy donors.

TCRdb keeps only in-frame clones here, not all; method: immunoSEQ multiplex PCR. The sample lists about 43,000 clones, 65% to 85% occurring once. Comments on this clone: The antigen is not known.

Autologous stem cell transplantation was followed by relapse in every patient, and brentuximab vedotin exposure varied. The CDR3 loop spans 14 amino acids. Germline CDR1 MNHNY, CDR2 SVGAGI (reference sequence). V gave up 2 bases and J gave up 9 bases; unmatched junction bases: 5. The sample here was peripheral blood mononuclear cells (PBMCs), taken before the second cycle of nivolumab. V gene TRBV6-6 combines with J gene TRBJ2-1; 9 nucleotides agree with TRBD2. This receptor was identified in a human donor with classical Hodgkin lymphoma. The CDR3 nucleotides read TGTGCCAGCAGTTACGAGGCGGGAGGGCCTGAGCAGTTCTTC. It translates to CASSYEAGGPEQFF.